The 17 T cell receptor beta chains reported below all come from one sample, sequenced in a study of identical twins. TCRdb re-analysed the 5' RACE reads in MiXCR, keeping a single row per CDR3 protein. Found here are some 1,600,000 distinct CDR3 sequences, about 32% of them singletons; the top ten hold about 0.27%. The sample comprised cord blood. These receptors were collected from a newborn girl in good health.

This clonotype has only a few counts. The rearrangement joins TRBV6-6 to TRBJ1-1; 12 bases are shared with TRBD1. Germline V gene sequence: CDR1 MNHNY, CDR2 SVGAGI (reference sequence). There are 14 residues in the CDR3. The V and J ends lost 9 bases and 4 bases, in that order; junction bases with no gene match: 6. The CDR3 sequence: CASKQGQGATEAFF. CDR3 nucleotide sequence: TGTGCCAGTAAGCAGGGACAGGGGGCCACTGAAGCTTTCTTT.

The chain carries TRBV19 and TRBJ2-7; 8 bases align to TRBD1. V dropped 5 bases and J dropped 7; count of bases not matched to a gene: 13. CDR1 and CDR2 from the germline V gene are LNHDA and SQIVND (reference sequence). CDR3 length equals 15 residues. As DNA, the CDR3 is TGTGCCAGTAGTTCTGGACAGGGACTGGTGGATGAGCAGTACTTC. This translates into CASSSGQGLVDEQYF.

This clonotype has just a few counts. The chain employs TRBV10-3 and TRBJ2-7; 9 bases fit TRBD2. Per germline, CDR1 ENHRY and CDR2 SYGVKD. The V segment lost 3 bases and the J segment 2 bases; nucleotides outside the gene matches: 8. The CDR3 covers 16 residues. The CDR3 sequence is CAISEGGGTSPYEQYF. In nucleotides, the CDR3 is TGTGCCATCAGTGAAGGGGGCGGGACTAGCCCCTACGAGCAGTACTTC.

The genes are TRBV27 and TRBJ2-1; D gene ambiguous. Germline V gene data show CDR1 as MNHEY and CDR2 as SMNVEV (reference sequence). The germline V and J ends were trimmed by 7 bases and 4 bases, with 8 bases remaining between them. The CDR3 covers 12 residues. The CDR3 DNA is TGTGCCAGCAAAACTGCTTACAATGAGCAGTTCTTC. Protein sequence: CASKTAYNEQFF.

The genes are TRBV20-1 and TRBJ1-1; 8 positions match TRBD1. The J segment lost 5 bases and the V segment lost 6 bases, leaving 11 bases of the junction unmatched. CDR3 size: 14 residues. The germline gives CDR1 DFQATT, CDR2 SNEGSKA (reference sequence). CDR3 DNA sequence: TGCAGTGCCCGGACAGGGAGCCCGGAGACTGAAGCTTTCTTT. It encodes CSARTGSPETEAFF.

This chain joins TRBV12-3 or TRBV12-4 and TRBJ1-1; TRBD1 might be the D (5 bases). The V gene lost 2 bases and the J gene lost 0 bases, with 10 bases spanning the gap. The CDR3 runs 15 residues. CDR3 residues: CASSLMGEVNTEAFF. The CDR3 nucleotides read TGTGCCAGCAGTTTAATGGGGGAGGTGAACACTGAAGCTTTCTTT.

This clonotype showed up just once. A junction end diverges from the germline sequence, so it may reflect a read error. The chain recombines TRBV5-6 with TRBJ2-3; D ambiguous. CDR3 length: 12 residues. Per germline, CDR1 SGHDT and CDR2 YYEEEE. The CDR3 DNA reads as TGTGCCAGCAGCCCTCATCCAGATACGCAGTCTTTT. The encoded protein is CASSPHPDTQSF.

This clonotype was detected only a few times. J is TRBJ2-1 and V is TRBV7-2; a possible D gene is TRBD1 (5 bases). The CDR3 spans 14 residues. The germline V gene encodes CDR1 SGHTA and CDR2 FQGNSA. V was shortened by 2 bases and J by 12 bases, with 17 bases between the two germline ends. The CDR3 bases are TGTGCCAGCAGCTTAAATCGGTTAGGGGATGGGCAGTTCTTC. It is translated as CASSLNRLGDGQFF.

This clonotype was detected only a few times. The CDR3 nucleotides read TGTGCCAGCAGTGAATTGGCTACCGGCTCCTACGAGCAGTACTTC. Amino acids: CASSELATGSYEQYF. The V gene is TRBV2, the J gene TRBJ2-7; D gene uncertain. Germline CDR1 is SNHLY and CDR2 is FYNNEI. V was cut by 2 bases and J by 0 bases, with 11 bases left in between. The CDR3 runs to 15 residues.

V gene TRBV18 combines with J gene TRBJ1-6; no clear D. CDR1 KGHSH and CDR2 LQKENI come from the germline V gene. The germline V and J ends were trimmed by 3 bases and 1 base, with 7 bases remaining between them. The CDR3 loop spans 15 amino acids. CDR3 loop: CASSPLDSYNSPLHF. As DNA, the CDR3 is TGTGCCAGCTCACCTCTAGATTCCTATAATTCACCCCTCCACTTT.

CDR3 sequence: CASSLQGTRSYNEQFF. CDR3 in DNA: TGTGCCAGCAGCTTACAAGGGACTCGTTCCTACAATGAGCAGTTCTTC. This chain links TRBV7-9 with TRBJ2-1; TRBD2 is a possible D gene (6 bases). V was clipped by 2 bases and J by 1 base, with 12 bases between them. The germline gives CDR1 SEHNR, CDR2 FQNEAQ (reference sequence). CDR3 length: 16 amino acids.

V gene TRBV20-1 combines with J gene TRBJ1-5; 8 nucleotides match TRBD1. Germline V gives CDR1 DFQATT, CDR2 SNEGSKA (reference sequence). The CDR3 covers 14 residues. Trimming removed 5 bases from V and 4 bases from J; junction bases left unmatched: 7. The CDR3 nucleotides are TGCAGTGCTTTGGACAGGGTCCCTAATCAGCCCCAGCATTTT. Translation: CSALDRVPNQPQHF.

This clonotype has just a few counts. This rearrangement joins TRBV24-1 to TRBJ1-1, with 8 bases aligning to TRBD1. The CDR3 has 13 residues. The junction had 4 bases not matched to a gene; V was cut back by 3 bases and J by 8 bases. The germline gives CDR1 KGHDR, CDR2 SFDVKD. The CDR3 DNA reads TGTGCCACCAGTGATCCTAGGACAGGGGAAGCTTTCTTT. Translated, it gives CATSDPRTGEAFF.

This sequence joins TRBV2 and TRBJ1-6, with a tentative D call TRBD1 (6 bases). Trimming left V 0 bases short and J 7 bases short, with 16 bases between. Germline CDR1 SNHLY, CDR2 FYNNEI. The CDR3 covers 17 residues. The DNA for the CDR3 is TGTGCCAGCAGTGAAGCCCGGAGGAGGGGGAGCAATTCACCCCTCCACTTT. Translated: CASSEARRRGSNSPLHF.

The chain uses TRBV27 and TRBJ2-4; tentative D call: TRBD1 (6 bases). The CDR3 runs 14 residues. Germline values: CDR1 MNHEY, CDR2 SMNVEV (reference sequence). V was shortened by 3 bases and J by 13 bases, with 19 bases between the two germline ends. The DNA for the CDR3 is TGTGCCAGCAGTTTGGGCAGGGGTCCCTACGGGCAGTACTTC. The encoded protein is CASSLGRGPYGQYF.

This clonotype was counted ten times or more. V and J are TRBV12-3 or TRBV12-4 and TRBJ1-2; the D gene is possibly TRBD1 (5 bases). The length of the CDR3 is 14 residues. Trimming removed 2 bases from V and 5 bases from J, with 12 bases in between. The CDR3 sequence is CASSLIGTDYGYTF. The CDR3 region has the DNA TGTGCCAGCAGTTTAATCGGGACGGATTATGGCTACACCTTC.

The J gene is TRBJ1-4, the V gene TRBV7-8, with 11 bases lining up with TRBD1. The CDR3 spans 19 residues. V shed 5 bases, J shed 1 base, and the junction held 12 bases outside the gene matches. CDR1 is SGHVS and CDR2 is FQNEAQ in the germline V gene. This chain's CDR3 is CASSANRPGTGGTNEKLFF. CDR3 coding DNA: TGTGCCAGCAGCGCCAATCGACCCGGGACAGGGGGAACTAATGAAAAACTGTTTTTT.